This TCR beta chain was profiled in a study of early T cells in non-severe SARS-CoV-2 infection. The overall study: Bulk RNA taken from unsorted whole blood was sequenced, leaving chains unpaired.

Via MiXCR, TCRdb re-called the 5' RACE reads, giving one row per CDR3 protein. This table has 60,000 or so distinct CDR3 sequences, about 12% appearing once. Sample: whole blood, taken at baseline. This TCR derives from an adult who was a healthcare worker with PCR-confirmed SARS-CoV-2 infection or an uninfected control (not recorded which).

The CDR3 here is CASSLVPWGGDTQYF. The CDR3 bases are TGCGCCAGCAGCTTGGTCCCCTGGGGTGGAGATACGCAGTATTTT. This rearrangement joins TRBV5-1 to TRBJ2-3; D is unresolved. The CDR3 spans 15 residues. Germline CDR1 SGHRS, CDR2 YFSETQ. Between the trimmed V and J ends, which lost 0 bases and 5 bases, there was a span of 13 bases.